Listed here are 23 T cell receptor beta chains from one sample, sequenced in a study of cytomegalovirus exposure and HLA in healthy donors. PCR employed 60 Vbeta and 13 Jbeta primers. Sequencing was performed with immunoSEQ multiplex PCR; in TCRdb, only in-frame clones are kept and a portion is missing. Seen here are some 200,000 clones, more than 75% observed once, and the top ten hold approximately 6.5%. The sample was PBMCs. All receptors derive from a woman in her fifties or sixties in good health and CMV-seropositive.

A word on this clone: A read error may produce the germline difference seen at one junction end. The V and J genes are TRBV7-7 and TRBJ2-5; maybe TRBD1 (7 bases). The CDR3 runs to 15 residues. CDR1 and CDR2 from the germline V gene are SSHAT and FNYEAQ (reference sequence). The CDR3: CASSLGGGPPETQYF. In DNA form, the CDR3 reads TGTGCTAGCAGCTTAGGAGGGGGCCCGCCGGAGACCCAGTACTTC.

In this sample, this clone turned up once. The V and J genes are TRBV12-5 and TRBJ2-1; TRBD2 aligns across 11 bases. The CDR3 covers 15 residues. Germline CDR1 and CDR2: LGHNT and FRNRAP. The V gene end was trimmed by 2 bases and the J gene end by 9 bases; junction bases not matched to a gene: 6. The CDR3 sequence is CASGLLLAGEGEQFF. DNA of the CDR3: TGTGCTAGTGGTTTGTTACTAGCGGGAGAGGGTGAGCAGTTCTTC.

The chain has TRBV7-6 and TRBJ1-1; D is uncertain. Deletions cut 4 bases from V and 10 bases from J, with 19 bases between. Germline CDR1 and CDR2: SGHVS and FNYEAQ. The length of the CDR3 is 14 residues. CDR3 loop: CASSSEGSGFSAFF. CDR3 in DNA: TGTGCCAGCAGCTCAGAAGGATCGGGGTTTTCAGCTTTCTTT.

The chain is built from TRBV9 and TRBJ1-2; the D gene is possibly TRBD1 (5 bases). The CDR3 covers 12 residues. V was trimmed by 7 bases and J by 8 bases, leaving 15 bases between them. The germline V gene encodes CDR1 SGDLS and CDR2 YYNGEE. CDR3 loop: CASFSGEEGYTF. The CDR3 bases are TGTGCCAGCTTTTCGGGGGAAGAGGGCTACACCTTC.

The rearrangement uses TRBV6-1 and TRBJ1-2; D is possibly TRBD1 (5 bases). Germline lookup yields CDR1 MNHNS and CDR2 SASEGT. V lost 2 bases, J lost 2 bases, and 15 bases lay in between. The CDR3 has 16 residues. CDR3 amino acids: CASSETVTVPNYGYTF. The CDR3 DNA sequence: TGTGCCAGCAGTGAAACTGTGACAGTCCCAAACTATGGCTACACCTTC.

The genes are TRBV27 and TRBJ2-7; TRBD2 matches 7 bases. There are 17 residues in the CDR3. V dropped 2 bases and J dropped 0; count of bases not matched to a gene: 10. Per germline, CDR1 MNHEY and CDR2 SMNVEV (reference sequence). The CDR3 sequence: CASSLEGRGLSSYEQYF. The CDR3 bases are TGTGCCAGCAGTTTAGAGGGTCGGGGACTATCCTCCTACGAGCAGTACTTC.

The rearrangement links TRBV12-5 to TRBJ2-2; TRBD1 matches at 9 bases. The CDR3 spans 15 residues. Trimming cost V 3 bases and J 7 bases; bases outside gene matches: 6. The germline gives CDR1 LGHNT, CDR2 FRNRAP. The CDR3 nucleotides read TGTGCTAGTGGTTTAGTACAGGGGGCGATCGGGGAGCTGTTTTTT. It specifies CASGLVQGAIGELFF. The full variable domain, rest sourced from reference TRBV12-5 and TRBJ2-2, is DARVTQTPRHKVTEMGQEVTMRCQPILGHNTVFWYRQTMMQGLELLAYFRNRAPLDDSGMPKDRFSAEMPDATLATLKIQPSEPRDSAVYFCASGLVQGAIGELFFGEGSRLTVL.

The chain combines TRBV7-3 with TRBJ2-7; weak D call: TRBD2 (5 bases). V was shortened by 3 bases and J by 5 bases, with 11 bases between the two germline ends. Germline V gene sequence: CDR1 SGHTA, CDR2 FQGTGA. This CDR3 is built from 13 residues. In DNA form, the CDR3 reads TGTGCCAGCAGCTTCTCAACTAGTAACGAGCAGTACTTC. The encoded protein is CASSFSTSNEQYF.

V gene TRBV28 combines with J gene TRBJ2-1, with a tentative D call TRBD1 (7 bases). Per the germline V gene, CDR1 is MDHEN and CDR2 is SYDVKM. This CDR3 has 16 residues. V was clipped by 5 bases and J by 0 bases, with 14 bases between them. CDR3 nucleotides: TGTGCCAGCAGTCCGCCAGGGGGGCTCTCCTACAATGAGCAGTTCTTC. Residues: CASSPPGGLSYNEQFF.

The CDR3 spells CASSLDGAGNNSPLHF. CDR3 DNA: TGTGCCAGCAGCTTAGATGGGGCAGGGAATAATTCACCCCTCCACTTT. V usage is TRBV7-2 and J usage is TRBJ1-6; perhaps TRBD1 as D (5 bases). Germline V gene sequence: CDR1 SGHTA, CDR2 FQGNSA. The CDR3 has 16 residues. The ends were cut back, 1 base at V and 5 bases at J, with 12 bases in the middle.

This rearrangement joins TRBV19 to TRBJ2-7; 7 bases are shared with TRBD2. The junction had 17 bases not matched to a gene; V was cut back by 9 bases and J by 3 bases. The CDR3 runs to 16 residues. Germline V gene lookup returns CDR1 LNHDA and CDR2 SQIVND (reference sequence). The CDR3 DNA reads as TGTGCCAGCCAAAGGTCCGGCGGGAGTAGGTTCTACGAGCAGTACTTC. Protein: CASQRSGGSRFYEQYF.

The chain carries TRBV28 and TRBJ1-5, with 9 bases lining up with TRBD1. The CDR3 sequence is 20 residues long. Trimming at V came to 6 bases and at J to 1 base, leaving 19 bases not matched to a gene. Germline CDR1 reads MDHEN; CDR2 reads SYDVKM. CDR3 region: CASSFIQGGTGKRSNQPQHF. In nucleotides, the CDR3 is TGTGCCAGCAGCTTCATCCAAGGGGGGACAGGGAAAAGGAGCAATCAGCCCCAGCATTTT.

This chain joins TRBV7-2 and TRBJ2-1; 8 nucleotides line up with TRBD1. The length of the CDR3 is 14 residues. Per germline, CDR1 SGHTA and CDR2 FQGNSA. V trimming: 5 bases; J trimming: 5 bases; junction bases outside the gene matches: 5. This CDR3 reads CASSADRGDNEQFF. CDR3 DNA: TGTGCCAGCAGCGCCGACAGGGGTGACAATGAGCAGTTCTTC.

J is TRBJ2-1 and V is TRBV5-1, with 10 bases matching TRBD2. CDR3 length: 16 residues. V shed 4 bases, J shed 8 bases, and the junction held 12 bases outside the gene matches. The V gene's germline CDR1 is SGHRS and CDR2 YFSETQ. This CDR3 is CASSELAGARPYEQFF. As DNA, the CDR3 is TGCGCCAGCAGCGAGCTAGCGGGGGCGCGACCTTATGAGCAGTTCTTC. The full variable domain, in which reference TRBV5-1 and TRBJ2-1 provide the parts outside the CDR3, is KAGVTQTPRYLIKTRGQQVTLSCSPISGHRSVSWYQQTPGQGLQFLFEYFSETQRNKGNFPGRFSGRQFSNSRSEMNVSTLELGDSALYLCASSELAGARPYEQFFGPGTRLTVL.

The chain is built from TRBV11-3 and TRBJ2-1, with 15 positions matching TRBD2. V gave up 4 bases and J gave up 10 bases; unmatched junction bases: 11. Germline assignment: CDR1 SGHNT and CDR2 YENEEA. The CDR3 is made up of 17 amino acids. CDR3 in amino acids: CASSSQTPGLAGGEQFF. The CDR3 coding sequence is TGTGCCAGCAGCTCCCAGACCCCGGGACTAGCGGGGGGAGAGCAGTTCTTC.

The chain couples TRBV23-1 to TRBJ1-2; no reliable D call. TRBV23-1 carries the ORF label, with uncertain function. Trimming stripped 4 bases from V and 2 bases from J, with 11 bases between. The CDR3 totals 14 residues. CDR3 nucleotide sequence: TGCGCCAGCAGTCGTAGCGGACGGAACTATGGCTACACCTTC. This translates into CASSRSGRNYGYTF.

This clone was found a few times. The gene calls are TRBV5-5 and TRBJ2-5; 8 nucleotides agree with TRBD1. Germline CDR1 SGHKS, CDR2 YYEKEE (reference sequence). This CDR3 comprises 14 residues. The V segment lost 3 bases and the J segment 5 bases; nucleotides outside the gene matches: 6. This CDR3 reads CASSSPTGVETQYF. The CDR3 DNA reads TGTGCCAGCAGCTCTCCGACAGGGGTGGAGACCCAGTACTTC.

The CDR3 here is CASSGGTSAYNEQFF. The CDR3 DNA reads TGTGCCAGCAGTGGCGGGACTTCGGCCTACAATGAGCAGTTCTTC. This chain joins TRBV6-5 and TRBJ2-1; D may be TRBD2 (6 bases). The V gene lost 5 bases and the J gene lost 2 bases, with 13 bases spanning the gap. This CDR3 contains 15 residues. CDR1 and CDR2 from the germline V gene are MNHEY and SVGAGI.

CDR3 sequence reads: CASSLIARVTYEQYF. The CDR3, as DNA: TGTGCCAGCAGTTTAATCGCCAGGGTAACCTACGAGCAGTACTTC. The rearrangement uses TRBV28 and TRBJ2-7; TRBD1 might be the D (5 bases). The germline V gene encodes CDR1 MDHEN and CDR2 SYDVKM. The CDR3 totals 15 residues. Trimming removed 2 bases from V and 2 bases from J, with 13 bases in between. The full variable domain, its missing parts supplied by reference TRBV28 and TRBJ2-7, is DVKVTQSSRYLVKRTGEKVFLECVQDMDHENMFWYRQDPGLGLRLIYFSYDVKMKEKGDIPEGYSVSREKKERFSLILESASTNQTSMYLCASSLIARVTYEQYFGPGTRLTVT.

The rearrangement links TRBV5-4 to TRBJ2-7, with TRBD2 as a possible D gene (5 bases). V was trimmed by 0 bases and J by 5 bases, leaving 9 bases between them. Germline lookup yields CDR1 SGHNT and CDR2 YYREEE (reference sequence). CDR3 length: 13 amino acids. DNA for the CDR3: TGTGCCAGCAGCTTGGATCCGGGGAACGAGCAGTACTTC. It is translated as CASSLDPGNEQYF.

Only one count was recorded for this clone. This sequence joins TRBV10-2 and TRBJ2-1, with 13 bases that match TRBD2. The CDR3 loop spans 16 amino acids. From germline, CDR1 is WSHSY and CDR2 SAAADI. The V segment lost 8 bases and the J segment 8 bases; nucleotides outside the gene matches: 12. Here the CDR3 DNA reads TGCGCCAGCTTCCCTGGACTAGCGGGAGTCTTCCATGAGCAGTTCTTC. The encoded protein is CASFPGLAGVFHEQFF.

For this clone: An end of the junction differs from the germline gene, which may be a read error. V and J are TRBV7-9 and TRBJ2-2; the D is unclear. Germline V gene data show CDR1 as SEHNR and CDR2 as FQNEAQ (reference sequence). The CDR3 covers 16 residues. For the CDR3, the DNA is TGTTCCAGCAGCTTTATTAGCCACGGGAACACCGGGGAGCTGTTTTTT. Its translation: CSSSFISHGNTGELFF.

This clone occurred once. This chain's CDR3 is CASSLDSSGYNEQFF. CDR3 DNA sequence: TGTGCCAGCAGCTTAGACAGCTCTGGTTACAATGAGCAGTTCTTC. The chain carries TRBV7-3 and TRBJ2-1; D is perhaps TRBD1 (5 bases). CDR1 is SGHTA and CDR2 is FQGTGA in the germline V gene. The CDR3 is 15 amino acids. Trimming cost V 2 bases and J 4 bases, with 12 bases left between them.